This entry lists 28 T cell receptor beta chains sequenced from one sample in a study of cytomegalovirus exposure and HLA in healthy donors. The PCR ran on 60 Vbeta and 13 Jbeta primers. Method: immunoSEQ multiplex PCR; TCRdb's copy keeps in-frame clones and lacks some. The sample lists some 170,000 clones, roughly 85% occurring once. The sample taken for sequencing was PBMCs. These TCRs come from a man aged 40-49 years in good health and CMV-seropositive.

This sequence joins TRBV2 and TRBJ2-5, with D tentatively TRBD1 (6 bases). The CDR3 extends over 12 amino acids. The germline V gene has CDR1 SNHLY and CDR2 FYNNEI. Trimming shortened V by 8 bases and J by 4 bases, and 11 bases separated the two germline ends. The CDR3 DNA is TGTGCCAGCGCACAGGGAGTAGAGACCCAGTACTTC. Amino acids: CASAQGVETQYF.

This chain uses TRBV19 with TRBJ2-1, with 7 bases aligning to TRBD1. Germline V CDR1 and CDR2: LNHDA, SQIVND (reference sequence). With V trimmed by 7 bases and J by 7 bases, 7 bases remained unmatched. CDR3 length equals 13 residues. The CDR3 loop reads CASTPTGWNEQFF. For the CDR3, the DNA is TGTGCCAGTACCCCGACAGGGTGGAATGAGCAGTTCTTC. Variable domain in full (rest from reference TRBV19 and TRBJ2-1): DGGITQSPKYLFRKEGQNVTLSCEQNLNHDAMYWYRQDPGQGLRLIYYSQIVNDFQKGDIAEGYSVSREKKESFPLTVTSAQKNPTAFYLCASTPTGWNEQFFGPGTRLTVL.

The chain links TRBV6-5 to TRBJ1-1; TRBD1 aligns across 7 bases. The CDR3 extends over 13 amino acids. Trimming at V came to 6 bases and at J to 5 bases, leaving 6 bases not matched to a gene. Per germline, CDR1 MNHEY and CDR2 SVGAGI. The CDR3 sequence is CASSQGGGTEAFF. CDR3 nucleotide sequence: TGTGCCAGCAGCCAAGGGGGCGGAACTGAAGCTTTCTTT.

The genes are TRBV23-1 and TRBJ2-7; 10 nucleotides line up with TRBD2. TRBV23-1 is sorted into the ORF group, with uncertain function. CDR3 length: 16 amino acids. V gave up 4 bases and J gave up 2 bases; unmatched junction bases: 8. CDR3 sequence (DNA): TGCGCCAGCAGTCGGGTCGAACTAGCGGGGACCTACGAGCAGTACTTC. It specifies CASSRVELAGTYEQYF.

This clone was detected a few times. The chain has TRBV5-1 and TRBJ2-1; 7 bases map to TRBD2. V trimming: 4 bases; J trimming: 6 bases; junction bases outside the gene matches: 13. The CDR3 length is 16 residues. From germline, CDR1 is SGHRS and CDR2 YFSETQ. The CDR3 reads CASSPTPAGVSNEQFF. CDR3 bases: TGCGCCAGCAGCCCCACCCCCGCGGGAGTAAGCAATGAGCAGTTCTTC.

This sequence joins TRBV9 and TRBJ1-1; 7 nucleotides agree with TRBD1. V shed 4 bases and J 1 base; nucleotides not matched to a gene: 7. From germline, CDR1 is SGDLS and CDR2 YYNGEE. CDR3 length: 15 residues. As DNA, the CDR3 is TGTGCCAGCAGCCCCCGACAGGGTGGGAACACTGAAGCTTTCTTT. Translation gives CASSPRQGGNTEAFF.

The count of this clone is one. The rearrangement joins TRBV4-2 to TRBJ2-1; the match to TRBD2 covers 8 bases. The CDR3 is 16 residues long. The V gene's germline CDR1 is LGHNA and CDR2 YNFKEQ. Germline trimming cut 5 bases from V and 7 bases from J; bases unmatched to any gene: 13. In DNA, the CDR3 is TGTGCCAGCAGCAAAAGGGGGAGCGGGAGTCTGAATGAGCAGTTCTTC. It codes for CASSKRGSGSLNEQFF.

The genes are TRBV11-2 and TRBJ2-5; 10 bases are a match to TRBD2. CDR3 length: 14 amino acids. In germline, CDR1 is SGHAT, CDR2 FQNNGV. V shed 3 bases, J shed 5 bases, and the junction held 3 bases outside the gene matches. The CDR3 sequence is CASSFLAGEETQYF. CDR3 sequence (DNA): TGTGCCAGCAGCTTTCTAGCGGGAGAGGAGACCCAGTACTTC.

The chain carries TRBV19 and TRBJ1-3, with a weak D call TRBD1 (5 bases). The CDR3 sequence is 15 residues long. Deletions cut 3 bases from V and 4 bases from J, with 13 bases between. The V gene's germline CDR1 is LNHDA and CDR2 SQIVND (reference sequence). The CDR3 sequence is CASSISTAPGNTIYF. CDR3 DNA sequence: TGTGCCAGTAGTATTTCGACAGCCCCGGGAAACACCATATATTTT.

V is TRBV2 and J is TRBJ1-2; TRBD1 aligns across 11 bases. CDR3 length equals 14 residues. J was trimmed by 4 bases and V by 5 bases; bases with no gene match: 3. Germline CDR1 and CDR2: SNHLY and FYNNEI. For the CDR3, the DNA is TGTGCCAGCAGTTCCGGGACAGGGGGCTATGGCTACACCTTC. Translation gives CASSSGTGGYGYTF. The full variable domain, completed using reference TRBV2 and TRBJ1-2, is EPEVTQTPSHQVTQMGQEVILRCVPISNHLYFYWYRQILGQKVEFLVSFYNNEISEKSEIFDDQFSVERPDGSNFTLKIRSTKLEDSAMYFCASSSGTGGYGYTFGSGTRLTVV.

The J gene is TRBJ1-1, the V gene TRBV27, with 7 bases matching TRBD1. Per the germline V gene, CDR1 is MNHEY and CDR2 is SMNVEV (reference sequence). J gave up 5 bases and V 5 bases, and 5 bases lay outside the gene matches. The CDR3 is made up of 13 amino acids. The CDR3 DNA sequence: TGTGCCAGCAGTCCCACAGGGGTGACTGAAGCTTTCTTT. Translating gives CASSPTGVTEAFF.

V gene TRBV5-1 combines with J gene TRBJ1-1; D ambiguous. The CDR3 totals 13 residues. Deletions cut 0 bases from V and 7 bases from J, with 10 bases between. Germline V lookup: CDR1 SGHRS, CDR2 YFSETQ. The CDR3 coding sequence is TGCGCCAGCAGCTTGGATCCATCTAGTGAAGCTTTCTTT. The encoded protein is CASSLDPSSEAFF. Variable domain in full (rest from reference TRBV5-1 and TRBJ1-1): KAGVTQTPRYLIKTRGQQVTLSCSPISGHRSVSWYQQTPGQGLQFLFEYFSETQRNKGNFPGRFSGRQFSNSRSEMNVSTLELGDSALYLCASSLDPSSEAFFGQGTRLTVV.

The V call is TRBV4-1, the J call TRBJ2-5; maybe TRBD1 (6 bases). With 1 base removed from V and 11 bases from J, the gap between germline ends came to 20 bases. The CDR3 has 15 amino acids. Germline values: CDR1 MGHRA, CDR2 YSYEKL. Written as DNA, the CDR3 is TGCGCCAGCAGCCAAGGCCAGGGGATTTTCCAGGAGCAGTACTTC. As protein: CASSQGQGIFQEQYF.

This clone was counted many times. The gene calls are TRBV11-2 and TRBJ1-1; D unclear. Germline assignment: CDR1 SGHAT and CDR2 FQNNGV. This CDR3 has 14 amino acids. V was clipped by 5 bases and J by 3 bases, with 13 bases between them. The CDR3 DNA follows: TGTGCCAGCAGCCTTGTGACGAGGGACACTGAAGCTTTCTTT. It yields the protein CASSLVTRDTEAFF.

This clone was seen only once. The DNA for the CDR3 is TGCAGCGTTGAGGAGAACGGCTACACCTTC. Amino acids: CSVEENGYTF. The chain joins TRBV29-1 to TRBJ1-2; D not certain. The CDR3 is 10 amino acids. Germline assignment: CDR1 SQVTM and CDR2 ANQGSEA. Deletions cut 3 bases from V and 8 bases from J, with 7 bases between.

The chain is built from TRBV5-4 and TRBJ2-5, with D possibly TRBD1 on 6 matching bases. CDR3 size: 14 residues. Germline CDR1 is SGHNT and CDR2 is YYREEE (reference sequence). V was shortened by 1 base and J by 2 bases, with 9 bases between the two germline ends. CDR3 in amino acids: CASSLSGTQETQYF. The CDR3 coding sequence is TGTGCCAGCAGCTTGAGTGGGACACAAGAGACCCAGTACTTC.

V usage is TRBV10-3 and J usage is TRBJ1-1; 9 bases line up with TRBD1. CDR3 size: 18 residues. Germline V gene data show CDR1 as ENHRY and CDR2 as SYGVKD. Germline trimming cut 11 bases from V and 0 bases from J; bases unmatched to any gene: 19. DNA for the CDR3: TGTGCCCCGAGCCCGGAGTGGGACAGGGTATTTATGAACACTGAAGCTTTCTTT. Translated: CAPSPEWDRVFMNTEAFF.

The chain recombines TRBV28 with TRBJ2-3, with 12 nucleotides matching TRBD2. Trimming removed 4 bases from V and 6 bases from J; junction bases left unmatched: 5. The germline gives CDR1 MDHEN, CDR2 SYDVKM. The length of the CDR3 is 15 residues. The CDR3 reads CASSSSGRGTDTQYF. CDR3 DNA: TGTGCCAGCAGTTCTAGCGGGAGGGGGACGGATACGCAGTATTTT.

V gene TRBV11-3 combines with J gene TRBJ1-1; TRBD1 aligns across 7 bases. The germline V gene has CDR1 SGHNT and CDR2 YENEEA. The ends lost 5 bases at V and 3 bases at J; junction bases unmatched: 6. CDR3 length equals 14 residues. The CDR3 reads CASSLDRVYTEAFF. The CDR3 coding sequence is TGTGCCAGCAGCCTCGACAGGGTTTACACTGAAGCTTTCTTT.

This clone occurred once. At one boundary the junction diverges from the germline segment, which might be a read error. CDR3 region: CAGRRGESSGANGLTF. The CDR3 region has the DNA TGTGCCGGCAGGCGGGGAGAGAGCTCTGGGGCCAACGGCCTGACTTTC. The chain carries TRBV2 and TRBJ2-6; TRBD2 is a possible D gene (6 bases). CDR1 and CDR2 (germline): SNHLY, FYNNEI. The CDR3 has 16 amino acids.

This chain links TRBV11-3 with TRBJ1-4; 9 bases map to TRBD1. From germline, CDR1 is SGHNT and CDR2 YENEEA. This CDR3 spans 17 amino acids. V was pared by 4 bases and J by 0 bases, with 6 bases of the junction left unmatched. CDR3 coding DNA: TGTGCCAGCAGCTCAATAGACAGGGGGACAACTAATGAAAAACTGTTTTTT. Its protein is CASSSIDRGTTNEKLFF.

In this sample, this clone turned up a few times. The CDR3 DNA follows: TGTGCCAGCAGCTTGTACAGGAACACCGGGGAGCTGTTTTTT. Its protein is CASSLYRNTGELFF. V usage is TRBV5-8 and J usage is TRBJ2-2; unclear D gene. Trimming took 1 base from V and 1 from J, leaving 5 bases between them. The CDR3 extends over 14 amino acids. Germline-derived CDR1 and CDR2 are SGHTS and YDEGEE.

CDR3: CASSREGADGINYGYTF. Here the CDR3 DNA reads TGTGCCAGCAGCCGTGAGGGGGCCGATGGTATTAACTATGGCTACACCTTC. The rearrangement uses TRBV27 and TRBJ1-2, with 7 bases identical to TRBD1. This CDR3 has 17 amino acids. Germline assignment: CDR1 MNHEY and CDR2 SMNVEV (reference sequence). The trim removed 6 bases at V and 1 base at J, leaving 14 bases unmatched.

In DNA, the CDR3 is TGTGCCAGCAGCCCGATCGGGGACGAGCAGTACTTC. This translates into CASSPIGDEQYF. V usage is TRBV7-6 and J usage is TRBJ2-7; TRBD2 might be the D (5 bases). CDR1 is SGHVS, CDR2 FNYEAQ, per germline. This CDR3 region has 12 residues. Trimming took 5 bases from V and 5 from J, leaving 10 bases between them.

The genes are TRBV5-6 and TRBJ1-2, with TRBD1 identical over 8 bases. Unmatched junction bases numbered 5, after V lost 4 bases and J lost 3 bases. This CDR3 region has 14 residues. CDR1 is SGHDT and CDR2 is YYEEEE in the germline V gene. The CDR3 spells CASSQSDRDYGYTF. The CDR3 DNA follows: TGTGCCAGCAGCCAATCGGACAGGGACTATGGCTACACCTTC.

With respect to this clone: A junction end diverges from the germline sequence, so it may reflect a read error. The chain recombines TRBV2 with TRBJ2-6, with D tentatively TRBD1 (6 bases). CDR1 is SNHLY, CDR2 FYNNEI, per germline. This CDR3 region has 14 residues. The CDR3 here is CASSSNLGANGLTF. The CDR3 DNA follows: TGTGCCAGCAGTTCGAATTTGGGGGCCAACGGCCTGACTTTC.

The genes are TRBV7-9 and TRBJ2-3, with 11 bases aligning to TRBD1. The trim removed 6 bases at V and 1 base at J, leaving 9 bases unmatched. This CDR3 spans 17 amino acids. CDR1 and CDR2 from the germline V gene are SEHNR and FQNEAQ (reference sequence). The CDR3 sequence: CASRSDRGLVGTDTQYF. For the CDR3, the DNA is TGTGCCAGCAGATCGGACAGGGGGCTTGTGGGCACAGATACGCAGTATTTT.

Here the CDR3 reads CASSPGGNEQFF. In nucleotides, the CDR3 is TGTGCCAGCAGCCCGGGGGGCAATGAGCAGTTCTTC. The chain uses TRBV6-6 and TRBJ2-1, with 7 bases lining up with TRBD2. Germline V lookup: CDR1 MNHNY, CDR2 SVGAGI (reference sequence). V trimming: 6 bases; J trimming: 6 bases; junction bases outside the gene matches: 2. The CDR3 has 12 residues.